This T cell receptor (beta chain) comes out of a study of shared clonotypes between healthy human individuals (dated by TCRdb to 2020 to 2021). With respect to the entire study: The cohort included a few men and a couple of women between 18 and 49 years of age. Per donor, three plates each were used for CD4 naive and CD4 memory, two for CD8 naive, and one for CD8 memory. The study deeply sequenced blood TCR repertoires of five healthy adults to estimate repertoire size and the extent of clonotype sharing between individuals. To increase sequencing depth and limit assay-specific biases, different laboratories used diverse techniques to prepare libraries and sequence TCR repertoires. Leukapheresis yielded between about 0.9 and 9.5 billion PBMCs per donor. The full study reports these points: Naive subsets generally had larger estimated clonotype richness than memory subsets did. Pairwise subsampling indicated that sequencing depth was expected to affect the degree of clonotype sharing among donors. Rarefaction of sorted-subset datasets indicated incomplete sequencing despite the large sequencing depth. Sampling was limited to blood, and TCR repertoires in tissue likely differ from TCR repertoires in blood. Compared with non-shared clonotypes, the clonotypes found in all four sorted-subset donors had higher generation probabilities. When a few donors were compared, the shared fraction of clonotypes was 5% to 6.5% for naive CD4, 3.5% to 4% for naive CD8, 2.3% for memory CD4, and 0.4% for memory CD8. The small number of donors limited the genetic and exposure-history diversity represented.

The junction shows trimming of 5 bases on V and 5 bases on J, plus 18 bases between the germline ends. The germline V gene (reference sequence) provides CDR1 SGHNT and CDR2 YYREEE. The CDR3 covers 15 residues, taking in both the cysteine and the phenylalanine. Kept here is only the CDR3 DNA, which spans 45 bases and is read in frame from base 1. The donors were healthy, HIV-negative adults with no recently reported acute infections or vaccinations. Every donor was a Caucasian adult residing in Nashville, Tennessee, USA. CD4+ T cells were enriched through magnetic negative selection, after which naive cells were positively selected on CD45RA and the remaining negative fraction served as the memory subset. Blood was obtained by leukapheresis, after which PBMCs were separated by Ficoll-Histopaque density gradient centrifugation and cryopreserved in liquid nitrogen vapor phase. Analytical flow cytometry was used to check the purity and quantity of every magnetically sorted T cell population. Each sorted fraction had its genomic DNA isolated and then quantified by UV absorbance on a Nanodrop 2000c.

In regard to this clone: The antigen it recognizes is unknown. It has no much larger one-base neighbor in the sample; base qualities were not kept.

Using the deep immunoSEQ assay, TCR CDR3 regions were amplified from genomic DNA by multiplex PCR. Extracted genomic DNA from each cell subset was spread evenly across all wells of several immunoSEQ 96-well plates, with each plate serving as a replicate. For sorted subsets, each replicate PCR was loaded with around 220 ng genomic DNA, equivalent to 30,000 or so T cell genomes. Purified libraries were quantified with a Qubit 3.0 fluorometer, sized on a Bioanalyzer 2100, and re-quantified with the KAPA Library Quantification kit. Every immunoSEQ 96-well plate was sequenced on a dedicated single-read 150-cycle Illumina NextSeq 550 flow cell. Per the source publication's procedure: Because the immunoSEQ output held only junctional sequences and lacked quality scores, the filtering could not match the filtering applied to full-length reads. To assign V/J genes and CDR3, sequences were annotated using PyIR, a Python wrapper for IgBLAST v1.9, with IMGT germline references. Any read was removed if the V/J assignment was weak (E-value above 1e-6), the CDR3 was missing, or the read contained stop codons, out-of-frame junctions, or ambiguous translated residues. V3J clonotypes were defined by identical inferred V gene, J gene, and CDR3 amino acid sequence. Percentage overlap between repertoires was computed as shared unique clonotypes divided by the size of the smaller repertoire. Three approaches were used to assess repertoire richness: RTK rarefaction, the Chao1 estimator, and Recon v2.1 estimates of unobserved clonotypes. OLGA was used to compute generation probabilities for all TCRbeta clonotypes that the gDNA method yielded from a handful of donors. TCRdb mirrors the immuneACCESS table, restricted to in-frame sequences. Some clones are absent from its copies; in checked studies, under half trace to an unresolved V gene, and the reason for the others is unknown. V, J and clone size are taken as reported in that table, and D and trimming were inferred from the DNA itself. The sample has about 1.5 million clones on record, more than 95% of them singletons. The leading ten clones occupy over 1% of the sample.

The sequencing input was naive CD4+ T cells sorted from blood. What this sample's cell subset or site label stands for: CD45RA+ positively selected. This clonotype originated in a man in his thirties or forties in good health. The chain is assembled from TRBV5-4 and TRBJ2-3; tentative D gene TRBD2, with 6 bases matching. The DNA sequence reads TGTGCCAGCAGGTCCGGGACTCCGGTGGGAGATACGCAGTATTTT. This codes for CASRSGTPVGDTQYF.